The rows below give T cell receptor beta chains drawn from one sample of a study of sequential checkpoint blockade in melanoma. Sequencing was performed with immunoSEQ multiplex PCR; in TCRdb, only in-frame clones are kept and a portion is missing. The sample holds some 35,000 clones, nearly 90% seen once. The sequenced sample was CD8+ T cells sorted from blood (inferred from file names), obtained from a patient given nivolumab and ipilimumab in sequence. Receptors originate from a human donor with melanoma. The conserved cysteine and the conserved F or W are not part of the CDR3 here. A D gene is named only where the DNA matches it firmly.

>TRBJ2-1|TRBV6-4|NA|14
ASSENLAQPNNEQF
>TRBJ2-5|TRBV27|TRBD1|13
ASSYTGQGWVEQY
>TRBJ2-2|TRBV29-1|TRBD1|15
SVSFRGDRGLAGELF
>TRBJ1-5|TRBV28|TRBD1|15
ASSQTGASSSNQPQH
>TRBJ2-1|TRBV9|NA|12
ASSPGDNYNEQF
>TRBJ2-5|TRBV27|TRBD1|14
ASSPSWTGGQETQY
>TRBJ2-7|TRBV6-1|NA|10
ATSGDTYEQY
>TRBJ2-3|TRBV9|TRBD1|13
ASSETGGAIDTQY
>TRBJ1-2|TRBV11-2|TRBD1|14
ASSLGTGPDYYGYT
>TRBJ2-7|TRBV7-8|NA|14
ASSLAHRGGSYEQY
>TRBJ1-5|TRBV27|NA|13
ASSYTGSLNQPQH
>TRBJ2-3|TRBV27|NA|11
ASSSGAGSSQY
>TRBJ1-5|TRBV6-5|NA|11
ASSYRYNQPQH
>TRBJ1-2|TRBV25-1|NA|12
ASSEPGQYYGYT
>TRBJ1-5|TRBV7-2|NA|13
ASSLALSGKQPQH
>TRBJ2-1|TRBV27|NA|10
ASSFIGNEQF
>TRBJ2-3|TRBV9|NA|10
ASSVVSDTQY
>TRBJ2-1|TRBV7-6|TRBD1|14
ASSLRRDREFREQF
>TRBJ2-1|TRBV27|TRBD2|12
ASSLAGPSNEQF
>TRBJ2-7|TRBV2|TRBD1|12
ASRPQGFSYEQY
>TRBJ1-1|TRBV9|TRBD1|14
ASSVDLTGVNTEAF
>NA|TRBV28|TRBD1|11
ASSDRALSEQY
>TRBJ2-1|TRBV19|TRBD2|13
ASSPLAASYNEQF
>TRBJ2-1|TRBV6-5|TRBD2|13
ASSPLAGGYNEQF
>TRBJ2-3|TRBV2|TRBD2|16
ASSTNRGLAGVPDTQY
>TRBJ1-6|TRBV7-2|NA|14
ASSLFVSSYNSPLH
>TRBJ2-3|TRBV5-6|TRBD2|14
ASSLELAGEIDTQY
>TRBJ2-7|TRBV6-1|TRBD1|11
ASRGTGPYEQY
>TRBJ1-6|TRBV27|NA|12
ASSLSNRVSPLH
>TRBJ2-7|TRBV4-2|NA|12
ASSRTRDTPEQY
>TRBJ1-1|TRBV5-1|NA|13
ASSLDGRMNTEAF
>TRBJ2-5|TRBV2|NA|12
ASSDSAGSETQY
>TRBJ2-3|TRBV6-4|NA|11
ASSGKTTDTQY
>TRBJ2-5|TRBV5-4|NA|11
ASSRLEKETQY
>TRBJ1-3|TRBV28|NA|12
ASSFHQGGNTIY
>TRBJ1-4|TRBV5-8|NA|12
ASSPRGSNEKLF
>NA|TRBV11-2|NA|13
ASSLDQGFAYEQY
>TRBJ1-6|TRBV5-6|NA|13
ASSLGHNYNSPLH
>TRBJ1-1|TRBV14|NA|12
ASSQTGRVGEAF
>TRBJ2-2|TRBV10-1|TRBD2|13
ASSGGTTSTGELF
>TRBJ2-7|TRBV19|TRBD2|11
ASSLADTYEQY
>TRBJ2-3|TRBV27|TRBD1|10
ASSWTGDTQY
>TRBJ2-7|TRBV5-1|NA|12
ASSWRVNSYEQY
>TRBJ2-7|TRBV7-6|TRBD2|14
ASSRGTSGSSYEQY
>TRBJ1-2|TRBV6-5|NA|13
ASSGGGSDNYGYT
>TRBJ2-3|TRBV4-2|TRBD2|15
ASSQDLASGQTDTQY
>TRBJ2-7|TRBV7-3|TRBD1|11
ASAPGQGYEQY
>TRBJ1-1|TRBV20-1|NA|8
SAIDTEAF
>TRBJ1-2|TRBV19|TRBD1|9
ASEGARGYT
>TRBJ1-2|TRBV5-1|TRBD1|12
ASSLGQGTFGYT
>TRBJ1-2|TRBV16|NA|13
ASSLGEGPNYGYT
>TRBJ1-5|TRBV6-1|NA|11
ASSWSLSAPQH
>TRBJ1-2|TRBV5-6|NA|10
ASRTTPGQRS
>TRBJ2-7|TRBV15|NA|12
ATSINIDTGEQY
>TRBJ2-3|TRBV7-7|TRBD1|15
ASSPTPRDREKLGQY